The 19 T cell receptor beta chains in this list originate from one sample, sequenced in a study of T cell repertoires in cytomegalovirus infection. Via MiXCR, TCRdb re-called the reads, giving one row per CDR3 protein. This table has roughly 150,000 distinct CDR3 sequences, roughly 18% appearing once. The specimen was CD8+ T cells from PBMCs. These receptor sequences come from a human donor in good health (CMV status not recorded). Some clones in this sample may be carry-over from other donors' samples.

This clonotype showed up many times. The chain has TRBV6-2 or TRBV6-3 and TRBJ1-1; D is undetermined. Between the trimmed V and J ends, which lost 8 bases and 3 bases, there was a span of 13 bases. The CDR3 is 13 residues long. Germline loops: CDR1 MNHEY, CDR2 SVGEGT. The CDR3 coding sequence is TGTGCCAGCCAGGAGGTGGGTTACACTGAAGCTTTCTTT. This codes for CASQEVGYTEAFF.

The chain joins TRBV28 to TRBJ2-7; D perhaps matches TRBD2 (6 bases). The germline gives CDR1 MDHEN, CDR2 SYDVKM. The CDR3 has 13 amino acids. V was shortened by 3 bases and J by 5 bases, with 11 bases between the two germline ends. The CDR3 coding sequence is TGTGCCAGCAGTTTTAGTCGGGGGAACGAGCAGTACTTC. This sequence encodes CASSFSRGNEQYF.

The table lists this clonotype with a few counts. The chain links TRBV7-9 to TRBJ1-6; D ambiguous. The germline V and J ends were trimmed by 4 bases and 9 bases, with 10 bases remaining between them. Per the germline V gene, CDR1 is SEHNR and CDR2 is FQNEAQ (reference sequence). The length of the CDR3 is 13 residues. The CDR3 DNA is TGTGCCAGCAGCTCTCTGGCAGGTTCACCCCTCCACTTT. Translating gives CASSSLAGSPLHF.

V and J are TRBV28 and TRBJ1-1; TRBD1 matches 7 bases. Germline-derived CDR1 and CDR2 are MDHEN and SYDVKM. The CDR3 is 13 residues long. After removal of 7 bases from V and 7 bases from J, the junction contained 9 bases not matched to a gene. The CDR3 nucleotides are TGTGCCAGCAAGGTATCAGGGGGACTTGAAGCTTTCTTT. Protein sequence: CASKVSGGLEAFF. Full variable domain (rest looked up from reference TRBV28 and TRBJ1-1): DVKVTQSSRYLVKRTGEKVFLECVQDMDHENMFWYRQDPGLGLRLIYFSYDVKMKEKGDIPEGYSVSREKKERFSLILESASTNQTSMYLCASKVSGGLEAFFGQGTRLTVV.

This clonotype was recorded a few times. The chain carries TRBV7-9 and TRBJ1-2; weak D call: TRBD1 (6 bases). V was trimmed by 4 bases and J by 5 bases, leaving 20 bases between them. CDR3 size: 16 residues. Germline V gene data show CDR1 as SEHNR and CDR2 as FQNEAQ (reference sequence). The CDR3, as DNA: TGTGCCAGCAGCTCCAAAACTGGACAGACACCTTATGGCTACACCTTC. Protein product: CASSSKTGQTPYGYTF.

The V and J genes are TRBV7-2 and TRBJ1-2; D is ambiguous. CDR1 is SGHTA and CDR2 is FQGNSA in the germline V gene. The CDR3 extends over 10 amino acids. The germline V and J ends were trimmed by 8 bases and 4 bases, with 5 bases remaining between them. In DNA, the CDR3 is TGTGCCAGCTTTACCTATGGCTACACCTTC. Translated: CASFTYGYTF.

This clonotype was counted between two and nine times. This chain links TRBV7-2 with TRBJ2-5; D is unclear. The CDR3 has 12 amino acids. From germline, CDR1 is SGHTA and CDR2 FQGNSA. V was pared by 5 bases and J by 5 bases, with 9 bases between. CDR3 nucleotides: TGTGCCAGCAGCCAGCCCCCGGAGACCCAGTACTTC. Translation gives CASSQPPETQYF. The full variable domain, completed using reference TRBV7-2 and TRBJ2-5, is GAGVSQSPSNKVTEKGKDVELRCDPISGHTALYWYRQSLGQGLEFLIYFQGNSAPDKSGLPSDRFSAERTGGSVSTLTIQRTQQEDSAVYLCASSQPPETQYFGPGTRLLVL.

At least ten counts were recorded for this clonotype. This chain links TRBV28 with TRBJ1-1; D might be TRBD1 (5 bases). The CDR3 spans 14 residues. The germline gives CDR1 MDHEN, CDR2 SYDVKM. The ends were cut back, 6 bases at V and 4 bases at J, with 15 bases in the middle. The CDR3 DNA follows: TGTGCCAGCAGGCGATCCAGGGTGGGCACTGAAGCTTTCTTT. Protein product: CASRRSRVGTEAFF.

This clonotype has a handful of counts. This chain joins TRBV6-6 and TRBJ2-5; D ambiguous. Germline CDR1 reads MNHNY; CDR2 reads SVGAGI (reference sequence). The length of the CDR3 is 13 residues. Trimming cost V 4 bases and J 2 bases, with 8 bases left between them. The CDR3 region has the DNA TGTGCCAGCAGTTGGAAGGAGCAAGAGACCCAGTACTTC. Translation: CASSWKEQETQYF.

The rearrangement uses TRBV12-5 and TRBJ2-7; D possibly corresponds to TRBD2 (5 bases). V lost 7 bases and J lost 3, with 16 bases in between. Germline CDR1 is LGHNT and CDR2 is FRNRAP. This CDR3 contains 14 residues. CDR3 nucleotides: TGTGCTAGTGACCCTTCGGGGTTTGGCTACGAGCAGTACTTC. Amino acid sequence: CASDPSGFGYEQYF.

This clonotype was counted at least ten times. One end of the junction does not line up with germline, which may come from a read error. J is TRBJ1-1 and V is TRBV11-2; no clear D. CDR1 is SGHAT, CDR2 FQNNGV, per germline. This CDR3 region has 12 residues. CDR3 region: CASSFTEPYNLF. CDR3 DNA: TGTGCCAGCAGCTTTACAGAACCCTATAACCTATTT.

The chain's CDR3 is CASSQFAYEQYF. The CDR3 DNA sequence: TGCGCCAGCAGTCAATTTGCCTACGAGCAGTACTTC. This chain links TRBV23-1 with TRBJ2-7; D not certain. TRBV23-1 is annotated as an ORF whose role is uncertain. This CDR3 has 12 amino acids. V lost 1 base and J 2 bases, leaving 3 bases between the germline ends.

In the case of this clonotype: A read error may produce the germline difference seen at one junction end. The rearrangement links TRBV5-6 to TRBJ1-5, with TRBD1 matching over 10 bases. The germline V gene has CDR1 SGHDT and CDR2 YYEEEE. The CDR3 covers 14 residues. Written as DNA, the CDR3 is TGTGCCAGCAGTTTGGGACAGGGGCTTCAGCCCCAGCATTTT. Its translation: CASSLGQGLQPQHF.

The V gene is TRBV28, the J gene TRBJ2-1; 8 nucleotides align to TRBD2. CDR3 size: 12 residues. Trimming took 5 bases from V and 10 from J; bases not matched to a gene: 4. Looked up from germline, CDR1 is MDHEN and CDR2 is SYDVKM. CDR3 sequence reads: CASSLQRGEQFF. CDR3 coding DNA: TGTGCCAGCAGTCTCCAGCGGGGGGAGCAGTTCTTC.

The chain combines TRBV11-2 with TRBJ2-3; perhaps TRBD2 as D (6 bases). The CDR3 spans 16 residues. V was pared by 5 bases and J by 2 bases, with 17 bases between. Germline loops: CDR1 SGHAT, CDR2 FQNNGV. This CDR3 is CASSPRASAYTDTQYF. The CDR3 coding sequence is TGTGCCAGCAGCCCTCGGGCTAGCGCCTACACAGATACGCAGTATTTT.

This clonotype was seen only a few times. The chain combines TRBV7-9 with TRBJ1-1, with D uncertain. Germline assignment: CDR1 SEHNR and CDR2 FQNEAQ (reference sequence). Trimming removed 8 bases at V and 5 bases at J, with 12 bases between. The CDR3 sequence is 12 residues long. The CDR3 bases are TGTGCCAGCGACAAGGCCGGGACTGAAGCTTTCTTT. This sequence encodes CASDKAGTEAFF.

The chain recombines TRBV7-6 with TRBJ2-1; TRBD1 might be the D (6 bases). This CDR3 region has 15 residues. V dropped 1 base and J dropped 6 bases, with 13 bases sitting between them. Germline V CDR1 and CDR2: SGHVS, FNYEAQ. The CDR3 nucleotides read TGTGCCAGCAGCTTAGTCTGGGGGCCCGGCAATGAGCAGTTCTTC. Translation gives CASSLVWGPGNEQFF.

Here the CDR3 reads CAWSVRREKGDTQYF. The DNA of the CDR3 is TGTGCCTGGAGTGTAAGGCGGGAGAAAGGAGATACGCAGTATTTT. This sequence joins TRBV30 and TRBJ2-3, with TRBD2 matching 7 bases. Germline CDR1 and CDR2: GTSNPN and SVGIG (reference sequence). V lost 0 bases and J lost 5; bases outside the gene matches: 8. The CDR3 totals 15 residues. Full variable domain (remainder filled in from reference TRBV30 and TRBJ2-3): SQTIHQWPATLVQPVGSPLSLECTVEGTSNPNLYWYRQAAGRGLQLLFYSVGIGQISSEVPQNLSASRPQDRQFILSSKKLLLSDSGFYLCAWSVRREKGDTQYFGPGTRLTVL.

The CDR3 DNA follows: TGTGCCAGCAGACGTGCGGACAGGCTCCAAGAGACCCAGTACTTC. Its translation is CASRRADRLQETQYF. The rearrangement joins TRBV6-2 or TRBV6-3 to TRBJ2-5, with 7 bases aligning to TRBD1. The CDR3 runs to 15 residues. V lost 6 bases to trimming and J lost 1 base; unmatched junction nucleotides: 8. Germline V gene lookup returns CDR1 MNHEY and CDR2 SVGEGT.